Listed below are T cell receptor beta chains from one sample, sequenced in a study of response to subunit inactivated influenza vaccine. TCRdb reanalysed the RT-PCR reads using MiXCR and keeps one entry per CDR3 protein. The sample lists 400,000 to 550,000 distinct CDR3 sequences, about 25% occurring once. The material was CD4+ T cells sorted from PBMCs, obtained about 5 days after vaccination. These TCRs come from a man in his forties or fifties who received an inactivated influenza vaccine. Each CDR3 is given with its conserved first and last residue. A D gene is named only where the DNA matches it firmly. Clone sizes are given selectively: once, few, many, or a class where the clone is expanded.

j_call: TRBJ2-2; v_call: TRBV20-1; d_call: .; clone_size: few; cdr3_nt: TGCAGTGCACCCAGGACAGCTTACACCGGGGAGCTGTTTTTT; cdr3_aa: CSAPRTAYTGELFF
j_call: TRBJ1-1; v_call: TRBV12-3/TRBV12-4; d_call: .; clone_size: .; cdr3_nt: TGTGCCAGCGGAAGGGAACCAAACACTGAAGCTTTCTTT; cdr3_aa: CASGREPNTEAFF
j_call: TRBJ2-7; v_call: TRBV7-9; d_call: .; clone_size: .; cdr3_nt: TGTGCCAGCAGCTCCGGAAGCTGGGGGCGAAGGACGAACGAGCAGTACTTC; cdr3_aa: CASSSGSWGRRTNEQYF
j_call: TRBJ2-1; v_call: TRBV29-1; d_call: TRBD2; clone_size: many; cdr3_nt: TGCAGCGTCGCACCCTCCAGGAGCGGGAAGTCGTTCTTC; cdr3_aa: CSVAPSRSGKSFF
j_call: TRBJ2-7; v_call: TRBV15; d_call: .; clone_size: .; cdr3_nt: TGTGCCACCAGCAGGCTGACAAGGGGCGGGGACGAGCAGTACTTC; cdr3_aa: CATSRLTRGGDEQYF
j_call: TRBJ1-1; v_call: TRBV4-1; d_call: .; clone_size: .; cdr3_nt: TGCGCCAGCAGCCAAGATGGGCAGCCAAACACTGAAGCTTTCTTT; cdr3_aa: CASSQDGQPNTEAFF
j_call: TRBJ2-2; v_call: TRBV20-1; d_call: .; clone_size: .; cdr3_nt: TGCAGTGCTAGTGACAAGGACAGAGCGAACACCGGGGAGCTGTTTTTT; cdr3_aa: CSASDKDRANTGELFF
j_call: TRBJ1-6; v_call: TRBV6-6; d_call: .; clone_size: few; cdr3_nt: TGTGCCAGCAGATCCGGGGTGGACTCACCCCTCCACTTT; cdr3_aa: CASRSGVDSPLHF
j_call: TRBJ1-2; v_call: TRBV4-3; d_call: .; clone_size: .; cdr3_nt: TGCGCCAGCAGTAGAGGTGGTCTTAACTATGGCTACACCTTC; cdr3_aa: CASSRGGLNYGYTF
j_call: TRBJ1-1; v_call: TRBV20-1; d_call: .; clone_size: few; cdr3_nt: TGCAGTGCTAGGAAGGGTGGTTACGCTGAAGCTTTCTTT; cdr3_aa: CSARKGGYAEAFF
j_call: TRBJ1-5; v_call: TRBV11-2; d_call: .; clone_size: few; cdr3_nt: TGTGCCAGCAGCAAAGACGCTTTCCAGCCCCAGCATTTT; cdr3_aa: CASSKDAFQPQHF
j_call: TRBJ2-7; v_call: TRBV6-1; d_call: .; clone_size: few; cdr3_nt: TGTGCCAGCAGAGAAGCGGCAGGGACCGAGCAGTACTTC; cdr3_aa: CASREAAGTEQYF
j_call: TRBJ2-7; v_call: TRBV20-1; d_call: .; clone_size: .; cdr3_nt: TGCAGTGCTAGGGGCTGGAGCTCCTACGAGCAGTACTTC; cdr3_aa: CSARGWSSYEQYF
j_call: TRBJ2-1; v_call: TRBV7-9; d_call: TRBD1; clone_size: .; cdr3_nt: TGTGCCAGCAGCTTAAACGGGACAGGGAACAATGAGCAGTTCTTC; cdr3_aa: CASSLNGTGNNEQFF
j_call: TRBJ1-4; v_call: TRBV2; d_call: .; clone_size: few; cdr3_nt: TGTGCCAGCAGTGTATCCGTGGCGGGAAATGAAAAACTGTTTTTT; cdr3_aa: CASSVSVAGNEKLFF
j_call: TRBJ2-7; v_call: TRBV27; d_call: TRBD2; clone_size: .; cdr3_nt: TGTGCCAGCAGCCGACTAGCGATCCACGAGCAGTACTTC; cdr3_aa: CASSRLAIHEQYF
j_call: TRBJ2-3; v_call: TRBV2; d_call: TRBD2; clone_size: few; cdr3_nt: TGTGCCAGCAGACCCGGGATAGCGGGAGATCAGTGGAATACGCAGTATTTT; cdr3_aa: CASRPGIAGDQWNTQYF
j_call: TRBJ2-5; v_call: TRBV15; d_call: TRBD1; clone_size: few; cdr3_nt: TGTGCCACCAGCAGAGTGGGAGGGACAGGGTCCCAGTACTTC; cdr3_aa: CATSRVGGTGSQYF
j_call: TRBJ2-5; v_call: TRBV5-1; d_call: TRBD1; clone_size: few; cdr3_nt: TGCGCCAGCAGCTTGAGGCAGGGGGCATCGGAGACCCAGTACTTC; cdr3_aa: CASSLRQGASETQYF
j_call: TRBJ2-7; v_call: TRBV20-1; d_call: TRBD2; clone_size: .; cdr3_nt: TGCAGTGCTAGAGATCATCGCCAGCGGGAGGGCCGAGTTAACGAGCAGTACTTC; cdr3_aa: CSARDHRQREGRVNEQYF
j_call: TRBJ1-1; v_call: TRBV20-1; d_call: .; clone_size: few; cdr3_nt: TGCAGTGCTAGAGATCGAGGCAGGCAGGCGAACACTGAAGCTTTCTTT; cdr3_aa: CSARDRGRQANTEAFF
j_call: TRBJ2-3; v_call: TRBV6-2/TRBV6-3; d_call: .; clone_size: .; cdr3_nt: TGTGCCAGCAGTTACTCGCCGACGACTTTGGATACGCAGTATTTT; cdr3_aa: CASSYSPTTLDTQYF
j_call: TRBJ1-1; v_call: TRBV2; d_call: .; clone_size: .; cdr3_nt: TGTGCCAGCAGTGGAATTAGGGATACTGAAGCTTTCTTT; cdr3_aa: CASSGIRDTEAFF
j_call: TRBJ1-1; v_call: TRBV10-3; d_call: .; clone_size: .; cdr3_nt: TGTGCCATCAGCGAGCTCGAGGGCACTGAAGCTTTCTTT; cdr3_aa: CAISELEGTEAFF
j_call: TRBJ1-1; v_call: TRBV15; d_call: .; clone_size: .; cdr3_nt: TGTGCCACCAGCAGAGATAAGGGACCAGATACTGAAGCTTTCTTT; cdr3_aa: CATSRDKGPDTEAFF
j_call: TRBJ2-1; v_call: TRBV20-1; d_call: .; clone_size: few; cdr3_nt: TGCAGTGCTAGGGGCTCTGGGCAGGGCGGGCACTACAATGAGCAGTTCTTC; cdr3_aa: CSARGSGQGGHYNEQFF
j_call: TRBJ1-1; v_call: TRBV18; d_call: .; clone_size: .; cdr3_nt: TGTGCCAGCTCACCATGGGAGGAGGGGAACACTGAAGCTTTCTTT; cdr3_aa: CASSPWEEGNTEAFF
j_call: TRBJ2-3; v_call: TRBV11-3; d_call: .; clone_size: few; cdr3_nt: TGTGCCAGCAGCCCCGACAAGAGCACAGATACGCAGTATTTT; cdr3_aa: CASSPDKSTDTQYF
j_call: TRBJ2-7; v_call: TRBV20-1; d_call: .; clone_size: .; cdr3_nt: TGCAGTGCCAGCCGGGCCTACGAGCAGTACTTC; cdr3_aa: CSASRAYEQYF
j_call: TRBJ2-1; v_call: TRBV28; d_call: .; clone_size: .; cdr3_nt: TGTGCCAGCAGTGGGAAGGCCGGGACACCAGGGAGGAATGAGCAGTTCTTC; cdr3_aa: CASSGKAGTPGRNEQFF
j_call: TRBJ2-1; v_call: TRBV20-1; d_call: TRBD2; clone_size: few; cdr3_nt: TGCAGTGCCCTAGGACCCCCTGGAGCGGGGGGCCCGAGCTCCTACAATGAGCAGTTCTTC; cdr3_aa: CSALGPPGAGGPSSYNEQFF
j_call: TRBJ2-1; v_call: TRBV7-2; d_call: .; clone_size: .; cdr3_nt: TGTGCCAGCAGCTTAGTTACGGGGCAAGTAGAGCAGTTCTTC; cdr3_aa: CASSLVTGQVEQFF
j_call: TRBJ2-1; v_call: TRBV20-1; d_call: .; clone_size: few; cdr3_nt: TGCAGTGCTAGAGATTCGTCGGGGGCCTATAGCTCCTACAATGAGCAGTTCTTC; cdr3_aa: CSARDSSGAYSSYNEQFF
j_call: TRBJ1-4; v_call: TRBV10-3; d_call: .; clone_size: .; cdr3_nt: TGTGCCATCAGCGGAGGACAAAATGAAAAACTGTTTTTT; cdr3_aa: CAISGGQNEKLFF
j_call: TRBJ2-1; v_call: TRBV3-1; d_call: TRBD2; clone_size: few; cdr3_nt: TGTGCCAGCAGCCAAGGTACAGCGGGGGGCTACAATGAGCAGTTCTTC; cdr3_aa: CASSQGTAGGYNEQFF
j_call: TRBJ1-1; v_call: TRBV5-1; d_call: .; clone_size: .; cdr3_nt: TGCGCCAGCAGCTCGATGGAGAACACTGAAGCTTTCTTT; cdr3_aa: CASSSMENTEAFF
j_call: TRBJ2-1; v_call: TRBV20-1; d_call: TRBD2; clone_size: few; cdr3_nt: TGCAGTGCTAAGGGACTAGCGGACTACAATGAGCAGTTCTTC; cdr3_aa: CSAKGLADYNEQFF
j_call: TRBJ2-7; v_call: TRBV7-8; d_call: .; clone_size: .; cdr3_nt: TGTGCCAGCAGCCCCCCCGGCGGCTACGAGCAGTACTTC; cdr3_aa: CASSPPGGYEQYF
j_call: TRBJ2-7; v_call: TRBV12-3/TRBV12-4; d_call: .; clone_size: few; cdr3_nt: TGTGCCAGCAGCTATGGGGGAACCTACGAGCAGTACTTC; cdr3_aa: CASSYGGTYEQYF
j_call: TRBJ2-3; v_call: TRBV7-8; d_call: TRBD1; clone_size: .; cdr3_nt: TGTGCCAGCAGCTCCTCCGTGGACAGGGTTGAAGATACGCAGTATTTT; cdr3_aa: CASSSSVDRVEDTQYF
j_call: TRBJ2-5; v_call: TRBV15; d_call: .; clone_size: many; cdr3_nt: TGTGCCACCAGCAGAGATCGAGGGACCCAGTACTTC; cdr3_aa: CATSRDRGTQYF